The 27 T cell receptor beta chains reported below all come from one sample, sequenced in a study of shared clonotypes between healthy human individuals. Clones were sequenced by immunoSEQ multiplex PCR, and TCRdb holds only the in-frame ones, with some missing. The profile shows roughly 2.5 million clones, around nine tenths of them singletons. Sequencing used naive CD4+ T cells sorted from blood. Subset: CD45RA+ positively selected. Receptor source: a man aged 18 to 30 in good health.

The V gene is TRBV2, the J gene TRBJ2-2; D is unresolved. CDR3 length equals 13 residues. Germline V gene sequence: CDR1 SNHLY, CDR2 FYNNEI. The V end lost 5 bases, the J end lost 5 bases, and 9 bases lay between the germline ends. CDR3 sequence reads: CASSFSATGELFF. The CDR3 coding sequence is TGTGCCAGCAGTTTCAGTGCGACCGGGGAGCTGTTTTTT.

The rearrangement links TRBV6-5 to TRBJ1-6; no firm D call. The V gene lost 0 bases and the J gene lost 6 bases, with 12 bases spanning the gap. The CDR3 runs to 16 residues. In germline, CDR1 is MNHEY, CDR2 SVGAGI. In DNA form, the CDR3 reads TGTGCCAGCAGTTACTCCAGCCAGTCCACTAATTCACCCCTCCACTTT. Translated: CASSYSSQSTNSPLHF.

This clone was detected only once. This same CDR3 is encoded by further DNA sequences in the sample. This chain joins TRBV11-2 and TRBJ2-5; D is unresolved. From germline, CDR1 is SGHAT and CDR2 FQNNGV. The germline V and J ends were trimmed by 5 bases and 2 bases, with 3 bases remaining between them. The CDR3 covers 11 residues. The CDR3 nucleotides are TGTGCCAGCAGCCGGCAAGAGACCCAGTACTTC. It codes for CASSRQETQYF.

The sample holds a few counts of this clone. This sample also contains other DNA sequences that code for the same CDR3. This chain links TRBV19 with TRBJ2-2; 7 nucleotides line up with TRBD1. The CDR3 sequence is 13 residues long. V was clipped by 9 bases and J by 1 base; unmatched bases: 2. Germline CDR1 LNHDA, CDR2 SQIVND (reference sequence). CDR3 region: CASRQGNTGELFF. DNA for the CDR3: TGTGCCAGCCGACAGGGGAACACCGGGGAGCTGTTTTTT. The full variable domain, its missing parts supplied by reference TRBV19 and TRBJ2-2, is DGGITQSPKYLFRKEGQNVTLSCEQNLNHDAMYWYRQDPGQGLRLIYYSQIVNDFQKGDIAEGYSVSREKKESFPLTVTSAQKNPTAFYLCASRQGNTGELFFGEGSRLTVL.

This sequence joins TRBV6-5 and TRBJ2-7; weak D call: TRBD2 (5 bases). The CDR3 consists of 12 residues. From germline, CDR1 is MNHEY and CDR2 SVGAGI. V lost 5 bases and J lost 9, with 14 bases in between. The chain's CDR3 is CASSNPQGRQYF. The CDR3, as DNA: TGTGCCAGCAGTAACCCTCAAGGGAGGCAGTACTTC.

The chain uses TRBV19 and TRBJ2-5; 8 bases line up with TRBD2. This CDR3 is built from 14 residues. Germline CDR1 reads LNHDA; CDR2 reads SQIVND (reference sequence). V was pared by 6 bases and J by 7 bases, with 10 bases of the junction left unmatched. Written as DNA, the CDR3 is TGTGCCAGTAGGGAACCCGGGACTAGTTCGACCCAGTACTTC. Encoded protein: CASREPGTSSTQYF.

The CDR3 sequence: CASSQGAWPQHF. The CDR3, as DNA: TGTGCCAGCAGTCAGGGCGCTTGGCCCCAGCATTTT. The V and J genes are TRBV2 and TRBJ1-5, with D possibly matching TRBD1 (5 bases). Germline V lookup: CDR1 SNHLY, CDR2 FYNNEI. The CDR3 is 12 residues long. The V end lost 5 bases, the J end lost 9 bases, and 11 bases lay between the germline ends.

The J gene is TRBJ1-1, the V gene TRBV28, with TRBD1 matching 7 bases. From germline, CDR1 is MDHEN and CDR2 SYDVKM. The CDR3 extends over 13 amino acids. The V and J ends lost 6 bases and 7 bases, in that order; junction bases with no gene match: 8. CDR3 sequence (DNA): TGTGCCAGCAGACGACAGGGACGGGGTGAAGCTTTCTTT. Translation gives CASRRQGRGEAFF.

This chain uses TRBV18 with TRBJ2-5, with D hard to call. Per germline, CDR1 KGHSH and CDR2 LQKENI. This CDR3 spans 15 amino acids. Trimming left V 1 base short and J 2 bases short, with 11 bases between. The CDR3 sequence is CASSPLVAEQETQYF. CDR3 DNA sequence: TGTGCCAGCTCACCACTTGTTGCAGAACAAGAGACCCAGTACTTC.

The genes are TRBV27 and TRBJ2-5, with D perhaps TRBD1 (5 bases). The CDR3 spans 15 residues. Germline assignment: CDR1 MNHEY and CDR2 SMNVEV (reference sequence). Between the trimmed V and J ends, which lost 5 bases and 5 bases, there was a span of 18 bases. The CDR3 here is CASSPSPIRAETQYF. The CDR3 nucleotides are TGTGCCAGCAGTCCATCGCCTATCAGGGCTGAGACCCAGTACTTC.

V gene TRBV6-5 combines with J gene TRBJ1-6, with 7 bases that match TRBD1. The germline CDR1 and CDR2 sequences are MNHEY and SVGAGI. The CDR3 covers 14 residues. V shed 6 bases and J 14 bases; nucleotides not matched to a gene: 13. The CDR3, as DNA: TGTGCCAGCAGAAGACAGGGCCGAAGGGAGTCCCTCCACTTT. This translates into CASRRQGRRESLHF.

The gene calls are TRBV5-1 and TRBJ2-2; D could derive from TRBD1 or TRBD2 (5 bases each). CDR1 is SGHRS and CDR2 is YFSETQ in the germline V gene. Trimming shortened V by 3 bases and J by 7 bases, and 16 bases separated the two germline ends. The CDR3 spans 15 residues. Here the CDR3 DNA reads TGCGCCAGCAGCTCAGGGTTTGGGAGCGGCGGGGAGCTGTTTTTT. Protein product: CASSSGFGSGGELFF.

This clone was recorded a few times. The V call is TRBV10-3, the J call TRBJ2-7; TRBD1 matches at 7 bases. The length of the CDR3 is 12 residues. The V and J ends lost 7 bases and 7 bases, in that order; junction bases with no gene match: 7. Germline lookup yields CDR1 ENHRY and CDR2 SYGVKD. The DNA of the CDR3 is TGTGCCATCACCCTTACAGGGGATGAGCAGTACTTC. Residues: CAITLTGDEQYF.

Note on this clone: This CDR3 is also generated by other DNA sequences in the sample. The CDR3 nucleotides read TGTGCCAGCAGTAGACTAGCGGGGGGCCCCTACGAGCAGTACTTC. Translated: CASSRLAGGPYEQYF. The chain combines TRBV27 with TRBJ2-7; 13 positions agree with TRBD2. The CDR3 covers 15 residues. Germline loops: CDR1 MNHEY, CDR2 SMNVEV (reference sequence). V dropped 5 bases and J dropped 2; count of bases not matched to a gene: 3.

This clone showed up just a few times. The chain couples TRBV4-1 to TRBJ1-6; D not certain. The germline V gene encodes CDR1 MGHRA and CDR2 YSYEKL. The ends were cut back, 1 base at V and 5 bases at J, with 9 bases in the middle. The CDR3 sequence is 15 residues long. The CDR3 nucleotides read TGCGCCAGCAGCCAAGGGTCGGGGAATAATTCACCCCTCCACTTT. Encoded protein: CASSQGSGNNSPLHF.

CDR3 amino acids: CASSLSNHPGATEAFF. Written as DNA, the CDR3 is TGTGCCAGCAGTTTATCGAATCACCCAGGGGCCACTGAAGCTTTCTTT. This sequence joins TRBV28 and TRBJ1-1; D is perhaps TRBD1 (6 bases). The CDR3 has 16 residues. Trimming cost V 1 base and J 4 bases, with 16 bases left between them. Per germline, CDR1 MDHEN and CDR2 SYDVKM.

The V call is TRBV28, the J call TRBJ1-5; D remains unclear. The germline gives CDR1 MDHEN, CDR2 SYDVKM. Trimming pared 6 bases from V and 7 bases from J, leaving 13 bases between. The CDR3 spans 13 residues. This chain's CDR3 is CASRSGDWQPQHF. CDR3 coding DNA: TGTGCCAGCAGATCGGGAGACTGGCAGCCCCAGCATTTT.

This clone was seen a single time. This chain joins TRBV4-2 and TRBJ1-5; D may be TRBD1 (6 bases). The CDR3 consists of 16 residues. The germline V and J ends were trimmed by 0 bases and 6 bases, with 15 bases remaining between them. Germline values: CDR1 LGHNA, CDR2 YNFKEQ. The CDR3 here is CASSQEQGRGIQPQHF. The CDR3 DNA sequence: TGTGCCAGCAGCCAAGAGCAAGGCAGGGGCATTCAGCCCCAGCATTTT.

The V call is TRBV5-1, the J call TRBJ2-5; TRBD2 aligns across 7 bases. The CDR3 runs 15 residues. Germline lookup yields CDR1 SGHRS and CDR2 YFSETQ. Germline trimming cut 1 base from V and 4 bases from J; bases unmatched to any gene: 7. The CDR3 spells CASSLWTGGIETQYF. The DNA for the CDR3 is TGCGCCAGCAGCTTGTGGACGGGGGGAATAGAGACCCAGTACTTC.

V is TRBV27 and J is TRBJ1-2; 7 bases line up with TRBD1. V lost 5 bases to trimming and J lost 8 bases; unmatched junction nucleotides: 20. The CDR3 spans 17 residues. Germline CDR1 is MNHEY and CDR2 is SMNVEV (reference sequence). The CDR3, as DNA: TGTGCCAGCAGTCACAATCTCCTGGGACAGATCTTGGGAGGCTACACCTTC. It encodes CASSHNLLGQILGGYTF.

In its sample, this clone was seen a few times. The rearrangement uses TRBV19 and TRBJ2-2; D remains unclear. The CDR3 runs 13 residues. Looked up from germline, CDR1 is LNHDA and CDR2 is SQIVND (reference sequence). V was cut by 5 bases and J by 1 base, with 5 bases left in between. The CDR3 DNA follows: TGTGCCAGTAGTCCCAGGAACACCGGGGAGCTGTTTTTT. This gives the protein CASSPRNTGELFF.

About this clone itself: Different DNA sequences within this sample yield the same CDR3. This chain connects TRBV7-9 to TRBJ2-7, with 8 positions matching TRBD1. This CDR3 spans 14 amino acids. Trimming cost V 5 bases and J 4 bases; bases outside gene matches: 7. The germline gives CDR1 SEHNR, CDR2 FQNEAQ (reference sequence). CDR3 residues: CASSLGQASYEQYF. The CDR3 bases are TGTGCCAGCAGCCTGGGACAGGCGAGTTACGAGCAGTACTTC.

The chain combines TRBV5-4 with TRBJ1-1; TRBD1 is a possible D gene (6 bases). V was pared by 3 bases and J by 4 bases, with 13 bases between. Germline V gene data show CDR1 as SGHNT and CDR2 as YYREEE (reference sequence). The CDR3 runs 14 residues. CDR3 sequence: CASSSYRVGTEAFF. The CDR3 nucleotides are TGTGCCAGCAGCTCGTACAGGGTTGGCACTGAAGCTTTCTTT.

On this clone itself: Different DNA sequences within this sample yield the same CDR3. As DNA, the CDR3 is TGCGCCAGCAGCTTGGGTAGGGTGGGAGAAAAACTGTTTTTT. This gives the protein CASSLGRVGEKLFF. The chain uses TRBV5-1 and TRBJ1-4; no reliable D call. This CDR3 spans 14 amino acids. Deletions cut 0 bases from V and 8 bases from J, with 11 bases between. The germline V gene has CDR1 SGHRS and CDR2 YFSETQ.

In the case of this clone: Other DNA sequences in the same sample also yield this CDR3. The CDR3 region is CASSPGAANEKLFF. In DNA form, the CDR3 reads TGTGCCAGCTCACCGGGGGCGGCTAATGAAAAACTGTTTTTT. This chain uses TRBV18 with TRBJ1-4, with D maybe TRBD1 (6 bases). Germline V gene data show CDR1 as KGHSH and CDR2 as LQKENI. Trimming removed 3 bases at V and 3 bases at J, with 8 bases between. CDR3 length: 14 residues. The full variable domain, rest sourced from reference TRBV18 and TRBJ1-4, is NAGVMQNPRHLVRRRGQEARLRCSPMKGHSHVYWYRQLPEEGLKFMVYLQKENIIDESGMPKERFSAEFPKEGPSILRIQQVVRGDSAAYFCASSPGAANEKLFFGSGTQLSVL.

CDR3 loop: CASSLAGDEFF. CDR3 in DNA: TGTGCCAGCAGTTTGGCGGGAGATGAGTTCTTC. The rearrangement joins TRBV2 to TRBJ2-1; TRBD2 matches at 7 bases. This CDR3 region has 11 residues. Trimming cost V 5 bases and J 14 bases; bases outside gene matches: 6. Germline V gene data show CDR1 as SNHLY and CDR2 as FYNNEI.

The V call is TRBV5-4, the J call TRBJ2-3; 9 bases line up with TRBD2. V shed 9 bases and J 6 bases; nucleotides not matched to a gene: 14. The CDR3 consists of 15 residues. Germline values: CDR1 SGHNT, CDR2 YYREEE (reference sequence). The CDR3 nucleotides read TGTGCCATCAAGGGGATAGCGGGAGACGTGGATACGCAGTATTTT. It yields the protein CAIKGIAGDVDTQYF.